A selection of T cell receptor beta chains follows, all from one sample in a study of shared clonotypes between healthy human individuals. The assay was immunoSEQ multiplex PCR, and TCRdb's table has in-frame clones only and misses some. The sample records over a million clones, roughly 98.5% being singletons. The sequenced material came from naive CD4+ T cells sorted from blood. The receptors originated from a young man in good health. CDR3s include the opening cysteine and the closing phenylalanine or tryptophan. Each record gives: V gene, J gene, D gene, clone size, CDR3 DNA, CDR3 protein. A D gene is named only where the DNA matches it firmly. Part of the rows lack a size; the others show once, few, many or a class for expanded clones.

TRBV7-9	TRBJ1-4	NA	NA	TGTGCCAGCAGCTCTCCTAAACGACAGCTGGCTAATGAAAAACTGTTTTTT	CASSSPKRQLANEKLFF
TRBV7-2	TRBJ2-5	NA	NA	TGTGCCAGCAGCCCATTAAGACAGGTCCAAGAGACCCAGTACTTC	CASSPLRQVQETQYF
TRBV18	TRBJ2-1	NA	NA	TGTGCCAGCTCACTAACTAGCGGGACAGGGTATTACAATGAGCAGTTCTTC	CASSLTSGTGYYNEQFF
TRBV28	TRBJ1-3	NA	NA	TGTGCCAGCAGTTCAATCCAGGGTTTCCGGGGAAACACCATATATTTT	CASSSIQGFRGNTIYF
TRBV11-2	TRBJ2-6	NA	NA	TGTGCCAGCAGCTTAGAACAGGGCCGCTCTGGGGCCAACGTCCTGACTTTC	CASSLEQGRSGANVLTF
TRBV10-1	TRBJ2-1	TRBD2	NA	TGCGCCAGCAGTGATGGGGGGGAGATGGGCAATGAGCAGTTCTTC	CASSDGGEMGNEQFF
TRBV11-2	TRBJ2-3	NA	NA	TGTGCCAGCAGCCCGAAAGGGGCAGATACGCAGTATTTT	CASSPKGADTQYF
TRBV11-2	TRBJ2-1	NA	once	TGTGCCAGCAGCTATCCCAGGGGCTGGAATGAGCAGTTCTTC	CASSYPRGWNEQFF
TRBV5-1	TRBJ2-7	TRBD2	NA	TGCGCCAGCAGCTTAAGCGGGAGCCTCACCTACGAGCAGTACTTC	CASSLSGSLTYEQYF
TRBV15	TRBJ1-4	NA	once	TGTGCCACCAGCAGAGATCGGGGGTTAAATGAAAAACTGTTTTTT	CATSRDRGLNEKLFF
TRBV18	TRBJ2-7	NA	NA	TGTGCCAGCTCACCGGGCTCCTACGAGCAGTACTTC	CASSPGSYEQYF
TRBV5-5	TRBJ2-1	TRBD1	NA	TGTGCCAGCAGCAGACAGGGGGATTCATCCGAGCAGTTCTTC	CASSRQGDSSEQFF
TRBV4-3	TRBJ2-1	NA	NA	TGCGCCAGCAAGGGCAGGGGTAAGGGTGAGCAGTTCTTC	CASKGRGKGEQFF
TRBV7-6	TRBJ2-7	TRBD2	NA	TGTGCCAGCAGCTTAGGGACCTTGGCGGGAGGGACCGAGCAGTACTTC	CASSLGTLAGGTEQYF
TRBV5-1	TRBJ2-7	TRBD1	NA	TGCGCCAGCAGCTTCGGACCTAGGACAGGGAACTCCGAGCAGTACTTC	CASSFGPRTGNSEQYF
TRBV29-1	TRBJ2-1	NA	NA	TGCAGCGTCGATGGTAAGGGGGGGCAGTTCTTC	CSVDGKGGQFF
TRBV6-6	TRBJ1-2	NA	NA	TGTGCCACCTTCCCGGCAGGGGCCTATGGCTACACCTTC	CATFPAGAYGYTF
TRBV9	TRBJ2-7	TRBD1	NA	TGTGCCAGCAGCCCCACCCCGGTCCCGGGACAGGGGTTGCAGTACTTC	CASSPTPVPGQGLQYF
TRBV12-5	TRBJ1-1	NA	NA	TGTGCTAGTGGTTTGGTATTGGGATCGATAATGAACACTGAAGCTTTCTTT	CASGLVLGSIMNTEAFF
TRBV28	TRBJ2-7	NA	once	TGTGCCAGCAGTTTTAGCTTCTACGAGCAGTACTTC	CASSFSFYEQYF
TRBV4-2	TRBJ2-2	NA	NA	TGTGCCAGCAGCCAAGGGGGGGAAGGCTCCGGAAAGCTGTTTTTT	CASSQGGEGSGKLFF
TRBV28	TRBJ2-3	TRBD2	NA	TGTGCCAGCAGTTTCACTAGCGGGAGAATTGCAGATACGCAGTATTTT	CASSFTSGRIADTQYF
TRBV28	TRBJ1-2	NA	NA	TGTGCCAGCAGTGAGACACACGGAGCGCCTAACTATGGCTACACCTTC	CASSETHGAPNYGYTF
TRBV7-2	TRBJ2-7	NA	once	TGTGCCAGCAGCGAGGGGGGCTACGAGCAGTACTTC	CASSEGGYEQYF
TRBV6-6	TRBJ2-5	NA	NA	TGTGCCAGCAGTTACTGGAGATACCAAGAGACCCAGTACTTC	CASSYWRYQETQYF
TRBV30	TRBJ1-3	NA	NA	TGTGCCTGGACGAGGCGGAACAAATCTGGAAACACCATATATTTT	CAWTRRNKSGNTIYF
TRBV7-9	TRBJ2-1	NA	NA	TGTGCCAGCAGCTTAGCGGGAGCTAACAATGAGCAGTTCTTC	CASSLAGANNEQFF
TRBV25-1	TRBJ2-7	NA	NA	TGTGCCAGCAGTGAATTTTACGAGCAGTACTTC	CASSEFYEQYF
TRBV10-3	TRBJ1-1	TRBD1	NA	TGTGCCATCAGTGGAATACAGGGGAAGGGCACTGAAGCTTTCTTT	CAISGIQGKGTEAFF
TRBV7-8	TRBJ2-7	TRBD2	NA	TGTGCCAGCAGCATCCGGACTAGCGGCTCCTACGAGCAGTACTTC	CASSIRTSGSYEQYF
TRBV6-1	TRBJ2-3	NA	once	TGTGCCAGCAGTGAATACCCGAGCACAGATACGCAGTATTTT	CASSEYPSTDTQYF
TRBV11-2	TRBJ2-7	NA	NA	TGTGCCAGCAGCTTAGTTCTCGGAAACTACGAGCAGTACTTC	CASSLVLGNYEQYF
TRBV5-1	TRBJ2-2	TRBD2	NA	TGCGCCAGCAGCTTGTCACTAGCGTCGACCGGGGAGCTGTTTTTT	CASSLSLASTGELFF
TRBV5-6	TRBJ2-7	TRBD1	once	TGTGCCAGCAGTCCCCGAGGGACAGGGATACAAGGGCAGTACTTC	CASSPRGTGIQGQYF
TRBV11-2	TRBJ1-1	NA	NA	TGTGCCAGCAGCTCCGGGACCCGGTTTCGTAACACTGAAGCTTTCTTT	CASSSGTRFRNTEAFF
TRBV19	TRBJ1-3	NA	NA	TGTGCCAGTAGTTACAGCATCTCTGGAAACACCATATATTTT	CASSYSISGNTIYF
TRBV5-1	TRBJ2-5	NA	NA	TGCGCCAGCAGCAGACGGGCGGAAGAGACCCAGTACTTC	CASSRRAEETQYF
TRBV27	TRBJ2-1	TRBD2	NA	TGTGCCAGCAGTTCCGGACTAGCAGGGCACTCCTACAATGAGCAGTTCTTC	CASSSGLAGHSYNEQFF
TRBV6-5	TRBJ2-7	TRBD1	NA	TGTGCCAGCAGTTATTCCGGGACAGGCACTTCCTACGAGCAGTACTTC	CASSYSGTGTSYEQYF
TRBV10-3	TRBJ1-4	TRBD1	NA	TGTGCCACCGGACAGGGGTTGAATAATGAAAAACTGTTTTTT	CATGQGLNNEKLFF
TRBV6-1	TRBJ2-1	TRBD2	NA	TGTGCCAGCAGTGCGCGGCTAGCGGGCCCCCATGAGCAGTTCTTC	CASSARLAGPHEQFF
TRBV2	TRBJ1-1	NA	NA	TGTGCCAGCAGTGAACGTGGAGGCACTGAAGCTTTCTTT	CASSERGGTEAFF
TRBV6-5	TRBJ2-5	NA	NA	TGTGCCAGCAGTGGGAACCAAGAGACCCAGTACTTC	CASSGNQETQYF
TRBV18	TRBJ2-7	NA	NA	TGTGCCAGCTCACCAATAAGGGCAGGGGGACTTGAGTACGAGCAGTACTTC	CASSPIRAGGLEYEQYF
TRBV28	TRBJ1-2	TRBD1	NA	TGTGCCAGCAGTTTCCCAGGGGGCGCTGGCTACACCTTC	CASSFPGGAGYTF
TRBV19	TRBJ2-3	NA	NA	TGTGCCAGTAGTATAGAGCGGGGTACGCAGTATTTT	CASSIERGTQYF
TRBV5-4	TRBJ1-3	NA	once	TGTGCCAGCAGCTTGACAGGGAGGGCCTCTGGAAACACCATATATTTT	CASSLTGRASGNTIYF
TRBV25-1	TRBJ2-7	TRBD1	NA	TGTGCCAGCAGGGGACAGTATACAGACGAGCAGTACTTC	CASRGQYTDEQYF
TRBV18	TRBJ2-2	NA	NA	TGTGCCAGCTCTAAACGTTCTAGCCCCATGAACACCGGGGAGCTGTTTTTT	CASSKRSSPMNTGELFF
TRBV29-1	TRBJ1-1	TRBD1	NA	TGCAGCGCGGGGGGACAGGGAGACACTGAAGCTTTCTTT	CSAGGQGDTEAFF
TRBV9	TRBJ2-3	NA	NA	TGTGCCAGCAGCGTAGAAAGTGGGATTCCAGATACGCAGTATTTT	CASSVESGIPDTQYF
TRBV10-1	TRBJ1-5	NA	NA	TGCGCCAGCAGTGGCGGTGGGTTCAATCAGCCCCAGCATTTT	CASSGGGFNQPQHF
TRBV11-2	TRBJ2-7	NA	NA	TGTGCCAGCAGCTCCAGCCGGGAGCAGATCTACGAGCAGTACTTC	CASSSSREQIYEQYF
TRBV5-1	TRBJ2-5	NA	NA	TGCGCCAGCAGCTTGGGGCAGGGAGAAGAAGAGACCCAGTACTTC	CASSLGQGEEETQYF
TRBV7-2	TRBJ2-7	TRBD1	once	TGTGCCAGCAGCGACGACAGGGGGCGGAACGAGCAGTACTTC	CASSDDRGRNEQYF